The clone carrying this T cell receptor beta chain was counted many times. CDR3 size: 14 residues. V shed 0 bases and J shed 5 bases, with 10 bases lying between them. Germline assignment: CDR1 MGHDK and CDR2 SYGVNS. The record originates from a study of T cells in Graves' hyperthyroidism and ophthalmopathy. RNA transcripts gave rise to amplified TCR beta CDR3 regions. RT-PCR in the first round (using the HTBI primer set) targeted the TCR CDR3. TCRdb re-analysed the multiplex PCR reads in MiXCR, keeping a single row per CDR3 protein. The data hold some 180,000 distinct CDR3 sequences, with around 15% observed a single time.

Sequenced sample: blood. V is TRBV25-1 and J is TRBJ2-5, with D possibly matching TRBD1 (6 bases). This TCR derives from a woman in her 50s with Graves' hyperthyroidism. CDR3 sequence reads: CASSEYRGPETQYF. The CDR3 region has the DNA TGTGCCAGCAGTGAATACAGGGGACCTGAGACCCAGTACTTC.